The clone carrying this T cell receptor beta chain was observed a few times. The CDR3 has 14 amino acids. Germline assignment: CDR1 SGDLS and CDR2 YYNGEE. Trimming shortened V by 0 bases and J by 2 bases, and 9 bases separated the two germline ends. These data belong to a study of blood T cells in healthy people across ages. It was with a sample-barcoded 5' primer and a J-beta primer mix that a second PCR of about 6 to 11 cycles was run. MiXCR was run by TCRdb on the 5' RACE reads, yielding one entry per CDR3 protein. The profile shows about 1,500,000 distinct CDR3 sequences, 28% of them singletons. Sequenced sample: blood. The source of this sequence is a woman in her twenties or thirties in good health. The chain recombines TRBV9 with TRBJ2-7; D uncertain. CDR3 sequence (DNA): TGTGCCAGCAGCGTAGGAGTACAGACCTACGAGCAGTACTTC. Translating it yields CASSVGVQTYEQYF.